The present entry profiles one T cell receptor (beta chain) with its context. This clonotype was detected a few times. Its antigen remains unidentified. Nothing much larger sits one base from this clone, and base qualities are not available. To demonstrate the VDJtools post-analysis software, the study profiled TCR beta repertoires from the peripheral blood of 10 to 15 young patients with multiple sclerosis. Multiple sclerosis patients were children and adolescents aged about 6 to 15 years. The data belong to a study of post-analysis software for immune sequencing data (dated by TCRdb to about 2015). Context from the whole study: Disease courses on record covered relapsing-remitting, secondary progressive and progressive-relapsing multiple sclerosis, though some patients had no subtype annotation. The patient repertoires were compared against some twelve previously published healthy control repertoires obtained from donors aged 6 to 25 years. A subset of samples was prepared in parallel using single-end sample barcoding, then pooled and co-amplified after Illumina adapter ligation.

The library came from PCR. The data were produced on an Illumina HiSeq 2500. To reduce PCR and sequencing biases, unique molecular identifiers were incorporated into the TCR beta cDNA libraries. Approximately 500,000 cDNA molecules were obtained for every 1 to 10 million input T cells, so each molecule roughly corresponded to one T cell. The patient libraries were prepared and sequenced using the same protocol as the earlier healthy control dataset. Within a given batch, samples were prepared together, multiplexed and sequenced on the same HiSeq lane. The published analysis was carried out like this. MIGEC was used to process the raw barcoded reads, and molecular identifier groups with only a single read were discarded before consensus assembly and CDR3 extraction. Clonotype tables were post-analysed with VDJtools, and diversity was normalized by down-sampling all datasets to the smallest sample size. Repertoire overlap clustering matched CDR3 amino acid but not nucleotide sequences to correct batch-related cross-sample contamination. TCRdb passed the public sequencing reads through fastp at Q25 and MiXCR, retaining productive beta sequences. When rows share a CDR3 protein, they turn into one entry using the most common DNA and genes. These V and J calls derive from TCRdb rather than the authors' analysis. The sample includes some 890,000 distinct CDR3 sequences, with around 50% observed a single time. The ten largest clones capture roughly 4.4% of the sample.

V is trimmed back by 0 bases and J by 4 bases, and the junction contains 6 bases that no gene match accounts for. Taken from the germline V gene, the CDR1 and CDR2 loops are SGHRS and YFSETQ. Reading from cysteine to phenylalanine, the CDR3 counts 15 amino acids. Of all the DNA, just the CDR3 is kept, 45 bases in frame from base 1. What the work shows at the level of the full study, not this receptor alone: Multiple sclerosis patients had significantly lower normalized Chao1 diversity than controls, a result that suggests substantial peripheral T-cell clonal expansion. The control group was slightly older than the multiple sclerosis patient group. When samples were clustered directly using the F measure, samples prepared in the same batch co-clustered strongly, which prompted a batch-effect correction. Significantly higher frequencies in patients than in controls were found for about 5 TRBV segments, including TRBV5-6, TRBV5-1 and TRBV20-1.

This receptor was identified in a girl between 10 and 17 years old with multiple sclerosis. The chain employs TRBV5-1 and TRBJ2-7, with 8 bases in between that match TRBD1. Material: blood. The nucleotide sequence is given as TGCGCCAGCAGCTTGGGAGCAGGGGGCGGGTACGAGCAGTACTTC. This is translated as CASSLGAGGGYEQYF.